Listed here are 2 T cell receptor beta chains from one sample, sequenced in a study of beta chain features in type 1 diabetes. General study results and limits: TCRB CDR3s were moderately but significantly shorter in Type 1 diabetes patients in all four CD4+ subsets.

The isolated RNA, all of it, was reverse transcribed, so expressed TCRB transcripts were what got sequenced. Profiled with immunoSEQ multiplex PCR; TCRdb holds only in-frame clones, not every one. Of fewer than 300,000 clones in the sample, around 9.9% are singletons; the top ten hold around 0.017%. Their cognate antigens are unknown. What was sequenced was naive CD4+ T cells from blood. These TCRs come from a man between 25 and 39 years old with type 1 diabetes.

The table lists this clone with a few counts. The chain employs TRBV5-4 and TRBJ1-6; 7 nucleotides align to TRBD1. Per germline, CDR1 SGHNT and CDR2 YYREEE (reference sequence). CDR3 length equals 14 residues. Trimming cost V 1 base and J 10 bases; bases outside gene matches: 5. The CDR3 reads CASSLSDRESPLHF. The CDR3 DNA reads as TGTGCCAGCAGCTTGTCCGACAGGGAATCACCCCTCCACTTT.

This clone appeared a few times. The chain links TRBV7-2 to TRBJ1-5, with D maybe TRBD1 (6 bases). Germline lookup yields CDR1 SGHTA and CDR2 FQGNSA. V gave up 1 base and J gave up 6 bases, with 10 bases separating them. There are 14 residues in the CDR3. The CDR3 DNA reads TGTGCCAGCAGCTTAGAGGGGGGGCTTCAGCCCCAGCATTTT. It specifies CASSLEGGLQPQHF.